The 23 T cell receptor beta chains below all came from one sample that was sequenced in a study of CD8 T cells in Susac syndrome. cDNA came from around 0.54 to 1 ug RNA primed by random hexamers. TCRdb fed the immunoSEQ multiplex PCR reads into MiXCR, producing one record per CDR3 protein. Of approximately 200,000 distinct CDR3 sequences in the sample, about 95% are singletons; the top ten hold 0.082%. The specimen was CD4+ T cells from PBMCs. The source is a human donor with multiple sclerosis.

V is TRBV15 and J is TRBJ2-5; D uncertain. The CDR3 loop spans 13 amino acids. Deletions cut 1 base from V and 4 bases from J, with 7 bases between. Per the germline V gene, CDR1 is LNHNV and CDR2 is YYDKDF (reference sequence). This CDR3 is CATSRGRRETQYF. In DNA, the CDR3 is TGTGCCACCAGCAGAGGCCGTAGAGAGACCCAGTACTTC.

V usage is TRBV29-1 and J usage is TRBJ2-2, with 9 bases aligning to TRBD1. The V gene end was trimmed by 6 bases and the J gene end by 2 bases; junction bases not matched to a gene: 4. From germline, CDR1 is SQVTM and CDR2 ANQGSEA. The CDR3 runs 14 residues. The DNA of the CDR3 is TGCAGCGTCGCACAGGGGGCAAACACCGGGGAGCTGTTTTTT. This gives the protein CSVAQGANTGELFF.

The rearrangement links TRBV7-2 to TRBJ2-3; the match to TRBD1 covers 10 bases. Germline trimming cut 5 bases from V and 10 bases from J; bases unmatched to any gene: 15. Germline CDR1 is SGHTA and CDR2 is FQGNSA. The CDR3 is made up of 16 amino acids. The CDR3 here is CASSLFPGQGTPAQYF. The CDR3 nucleotides are TGTGCCAGCAGCCTGTTTCCGGGACAGGGGACTCCGGCGCAGTATTTT. The variable domain in full, completed from reference TRBV7-2 and TRBJ2-3, reads GAGVSQSPSNKVTEKGKDVELRCDPISGHTALYWYRQSLGQGLEFLIYFQGNSAPDKSGLPSDRFSAERTGGSVSTLTIQRTQQEDSAVYLCASSLFPGQGTPAQYFGPGTRLTVL.

The chain couples TRBV30 to TRBJ2-3, with no clear D. This CDR3 has 11 residues. From germline, CDR1 is GTSNPN and CDR2 SVGIG (reference sequence). Deletions cut 3 bases from V and 4 bases from J, with 5 bases between. The CDR3 spells CAWRVADTQYF. In nucleotides, the CDR3 is TGTGCCTGGAGGGTGGCAGATACGCAGTATTTT. The entire variable domain, with the rest obtained from reference TRBV30 and TRBJ2-3, is as follows: SQTIHQWPATLVQPVGSPLSLECTVEGTSNPNLYWYRQAAGRGLQLLFYSVGIGQISSEVPQNLSASRPQDRQFILSSKKLLLSDSGFYLCAWRVADTQYFGPGTRLTVL.

This chain uses TRBV30 with TRBJ1-3, with D perhaps TRBD1 (5 bases). Germline CDR1 GTSNPN, CDR2 SVGIG (reference sequence). Between the trimmed V and J ends, which lost 7 bases and 0 bases, there was a span of 16 bases. This CDR3 comprises 15 residues. Here the CDR3 DNA reads TGTGCCTCGGACCTAGACAGCCACTCTGGAAACACCATATATTTT. It codes for CASDLDSHSGNTIYF.

This clonotype has only one observation. This rearrangement joins TRBV19 to TRBJ2-1; 7 bases line up with TRBD2. Germline V lookup: CDR1 LNHDA, CDR2 SQIVND (reference sequence). The V segment lost 4 bases and the J segment 7 bases; nucleotides outside the gene matches: 4. This CDR3 region has 13 residues. This CDR3 is CASSTGGSNEQFF. The DNA of the CDR3 is TGTGCCAGTAGTACGGGGGGAAGTAATGAGCAGTTCTTC.

V and J are TRBV27 and TRBJ2-5, with TRBD2 matching over 7 bases. This CDR3 contains 14 residues. The J segment lost 3 bases and the V segment lost 5 bases, leaving 6 bases of the junction unmatched. In germline, CDR1 is MNHEY, CDR2 SMNVEV (reference sequence). CDR3 in DNA: TGTGCCAGCAGTCCACGTCGGGGGGAAGAGACCCAGTACTTC. This sequence encodes CASSPRRGEETQYF.

The rearrangement uses TRBV20-1 and TRBJ2-5, with D tentatively TRBD1 (5 bases). V was cut by 3 bases and J by 5 bases, with 28 bases left in between. Germline V CDR1 and CDR2: DFQATT, SNEGSKA (reference sequence). The CDR3 length is 18 residues. CDR3 sequence reads: CSASPPIDSPTGEETQYF. DNA of the CDR3: TGCAGTGCTAGCCCCCCAATCGACAGCCCAACCGGAGAGGAGACCCAGTACTTC.

The rearrangement joins TRBV30 to TRBJ1-4, with D uncertain. This CDR3 comprises 12 residues. Germline CDR1 is GTSNPN and CDR2 is SVGIG (reference sequence). V lost 1 base to trimming and J lost 6 bases, with 6 bases between them. DNA of the CDR3: TGTGCCTGGAGTGAACAGCATGAAAAACTGTTTTTT. Its translation: CAWSEQHEKLFF.

The J gene is TRBJ1-2, the V gene TRBV14, with D possibly being TRBD1 (6 bases). Between the trimmed V and J ends, which lost 4 bases and 4 bases, there was a span of 13 bases. The germline V gene encodes CDR1 SGHDN and CDR2 FVKESK. This CDR3 is 14 amino acids long. CDR3 region: CASSPDRPFYGYTF. CDR3 coding DNA: TGTGCCAGCAGCCCAGACAGGCCCTTCTATGGCTACACCTTC.

The V call is TRBV5-6, the J call TRBJ1-1; D is perhaps TRBD1 (5 bases). The CDR3 spans 15 residues. Germline CDR1 SGHDT, CDR2 YYEEEE. Deletions cut 4 bases from V and 1 base from J, with 14 bases between. The CDR3 protein is CASSLGGAKNTEAFF. CDR3 sequence (DNA): TGTGCCAGCAGCCTCGGCGGGGCCAAGAACACTGAAGCTTTCTTT.

The V call is TRBV20-1, the J call TRBJ2-7, with D unclear. The germline CDR1 and CDR2 sequences are DFQATT and SNEGSKA (reference sequence). Trimming shortened V by 3 bases and J by 4 bases, and 16 bases separated the two germline ends. This CDR3 has 14 residues. Here the CDR3 DNA reads TGCAGTGCTAGCCTACCCGGGCCCCTTTACGAGCAGTACTTC. Translation gives CSASLPGPLYEQYF.

The chain has TRBV20-1 and TRBJ2-5; D is possibly TRBD2 (7 bases). CDR3 length equals 14 residues. The germline CDR1 and CDR2 sequences are DFQATT and SNEGSKA (reference sequence). The V and J ends lost 8 bases and 4 bases respectively, with 20 bases between them. CDR3 sequence: CSQSQGGFGETQYF. As DNA, the CDR3 is TGCAGTCAGTCACAGGGAGGGTTCGGAGAGACCCAGTACTTC.

This clonotype was recorded once. V and J are TRBV7-9 and TRBJ1-1, with a weak D call TRBD1 (5 bases). Germline CDR1 SEHNR, CDR2 FQNEAQ (reference sequence). The ends were cut back, 4 bases at V and 10 bases at J, with 16 bases in the middle. This CDR3 is 13 amino acids long. CDR3 nucleotides: TGTGCCAGCAGCTCTGGGACCTTTTACGGAGCTTTCTTT. As protein: CASSSGTFYGAFF.

This clonotype has a single count. The chain couples TRBV12-3 or TRBV12-4 to TRBJ2-1; 9 nucleotides match TRBD1. The trim removed 5 bases at V and 3 bases at J, leaving 5 bases unmatched. The CDR3 is 15 amino acids. The CDR3, as DNA: TGTGCCAGCAGTCTCGGGACAGGGCACTACAATGAGCAGTTCTTC. Protein: CASSLGTGHYNEQFF.

The chain has TRBV12-3 or TRBV12-4 and TRBJ1-4; D remains ambiguous. The V end lost 2 bases, the J end lost 0 bases, and 10 bases lay between the germline ends. The CDR3 is 16 amino acids. Here the CDR3 DNA reads TGTGCCAGCAGTTTAATTATCGGGGCAACTAATGAAAAACTGTTTTTT. Translating gives CASSLIIGATNEKLFF.

The chain links TRBV2 to TRBJ2-7, with 8 bases matching TRBD2. V shed 6 bases and J 7 bases; nucleotides not matched to a gene: 11. CDR1 SNHLY and CDR2 FYNNEI come from the germline V gene. The CDR3 runs to 14 residues. CDR3: CASSLGGGLGEQYV. The DNA for the CDR3 is TGTGCCAGCAGCCTTGGTGGGGGACTAGGGGAGCAGTACGTC.

The rearrangement joins TRBV12-3 or TRBV12-4 to TRBJ2-6; D ambiguous. Trimming left V 4 bases short and J 0 bases short, with 4 bases between. The CDR3 totals 14 residues. This CDR3 reads CASSYLSGANVLTF. In nucleotides, the CDR3 is TGTGCCAGCAGTTACCTCTCTGGGGCCAACGTCCTGACTTTC.

The chain joins TRBV25-1 to TRBJ2-1, with D possibly called TRBD1 or TRBD2 (5 bases each). V dropped 6 bases and J dropped 4 bases, with 16 bases sitting between them. The CDR3 totals 15 residues. CDR1 and CDR2 from the germline V gene are MGHDK and SYGVNS. CDR3 nucleotide sequence: TGTGCCAGCAGCGGCCCGGGACCGATATACAATGAGCAGTTCTTC. Its protein is CASSGPGPIYNEQFF.

CDR3 sequence reads: CASSSRHRPDPFF. The CDR3 DNA reads as TGTGCCAGCAGCTCCCGACACCGACCCGACCCGTTCTTC. This rearrangement joins TRBV3-1 to TRBJ2-1, with D hard to call. The CDR3 is made up of 13 amino acids. Germline assignment: CDR1 LGHDT and CDR2 YNNKEL (reference sequence). The V and J ends lost 5 bases and 15 bases respectively, with 20 bases between them.

The rearrangement links TRBV5-1 to TRBJ2-2; D perhaps matches TRBD1 (5 bases). CDR1 SGHRS and CDR2 YFSETQ come from the germline V gene. This CDR3 spans 15 amino acids. Trimming stripped 5 bases from V and 4 bases from J, with 15 bases between. The CDR3 nucleotides are TGCGCCAGCAGAGAATCAGGGTTAAGCACCGGGGAGCTGTTTTTT. This translates into CASRESGLSTGELFF.

This sequence joins TRBV18 and TRBJ2-7; 7 positions agree with TRBD2. There are 11 residues in the CDR3. The V gene end was trimmed by 9 bases and the J gene end by 6 bases; junction bases not matched to a gene: 5. Germline-derived CDR1 and CDR2 are KGHSH and LQKENI. The CDR3 here is CASQGEGEQYV. The CDR3 nucleotides are TGTGCCAGTCAAGGGGAGGGCGAGCAGTACGTC.

The count of this clonotype is one. J is TRBJ2-5 and V is TRBV24-1, with TRBD2 matching 7 bases. V shed 3 bases and J 3 bases; nucleotides not matched to a gene: 3. CDR1 and CDR2 (germline): KGHDR, SFDVKD. This CDR3 comprises 14 residues. As DNA, the CDR3 is TGTGCCACCAGTGATCCGGGAGGCGAAGAGACCCAGTACTTC. This translates into CATSDPGGEETQYF.